The T cell receptor (beta chain) under discussion was sequenced for a study of control samples from healthy donors and cancer patients. Profiled with immunoSEQ multiplex PCR; TCRdb holds only in-frame clones, not every one. Of 150,000 or so clones in the sample, about nine tenths were seen once. Sequenced input: blood. The sequence derives from a young man in good health.

The CDR3 spells CASSLTGITSNEQFF. Written as DNA, the CDR3 is TGTGCCAGCAGCTTAACAGGGATTACATCAAATGAGCAGTTCTTC. The rearrangement links TRBV11-2 to TRBJ2-1; D might be TRBD1 (6 bases). CDR1 SGHAT and CDR2 FQNNGV come from the germline V gene. The V end lost 2 bases, the J end lost 7 bases, and 15 bases lay between the germline ends. The CDR3 has 15 residues. Supplemented by reference TRBV11-2 and TRBJ2-1, the full variable domain reads EAGVAQSPRYKIIEKRQSVAFWCNPISGHATLYWYQQILGQGPKLLIQFQNNGVVDDSQLPKDRFSAERLKGVDSTLKIQPAKLEDSAVYLCASSLTGITSNEQFFGPGTRLTVL.